This TCR beta chain was obtained from a study of siplizumab effects on memory and regulatory T cells. Broader study findings: The drug siplizumab significantly decreased the alloreactive sequences that could be traced to unstimulated CD4+ memory cells.

Germline assignment: CDR1 SGHRS and CDR2 YFSETQ. Trimming removed 4 bases at V and 4 bases at J, with 9 bases between. CDR3 size: 12 residues. Using immunoSEQ multiplex PCR, the repertoire was profiled, and TCRdb retains in-frame clones only, with some absent. The profile shows about 100,000 clones, about 94% of them singletons. On this clone: Its antigen is not known.

The receptor comes from a human donor in good health. V and J are TRBV5-1 and TRBJ2-7, with D tentatively TRBD2 (5 bases). Sample: Tregs sorted from blood. CDR3 nucleotides: TGCGCCAGCAGCCCCCGGGGATACGAGCAGTACTTC. Residues: CASSPRGYEQYF.